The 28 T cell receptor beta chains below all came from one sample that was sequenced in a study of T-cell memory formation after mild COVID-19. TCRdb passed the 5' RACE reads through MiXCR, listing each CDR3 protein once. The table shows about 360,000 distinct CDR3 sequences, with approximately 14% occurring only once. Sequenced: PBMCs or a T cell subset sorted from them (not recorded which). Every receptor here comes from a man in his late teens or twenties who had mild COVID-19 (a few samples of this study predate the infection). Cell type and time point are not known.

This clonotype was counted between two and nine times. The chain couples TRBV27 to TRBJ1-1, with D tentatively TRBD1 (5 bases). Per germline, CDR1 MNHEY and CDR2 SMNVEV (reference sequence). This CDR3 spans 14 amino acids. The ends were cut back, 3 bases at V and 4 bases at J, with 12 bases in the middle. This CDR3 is CASSFGGGGTEAFF. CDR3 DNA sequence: TGTGCCAGCAGTTTTGGGGGAGGAGGCACTGAAGCTTTCTTT.

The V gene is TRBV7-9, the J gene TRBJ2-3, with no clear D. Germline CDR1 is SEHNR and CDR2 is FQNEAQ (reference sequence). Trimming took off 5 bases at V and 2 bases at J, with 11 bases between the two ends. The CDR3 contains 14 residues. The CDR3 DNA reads TGTGCCAGCAGCCCCGAAGCGCACACAGATACGCAGTATTTT. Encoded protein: CASSPEAHTDTQYF.

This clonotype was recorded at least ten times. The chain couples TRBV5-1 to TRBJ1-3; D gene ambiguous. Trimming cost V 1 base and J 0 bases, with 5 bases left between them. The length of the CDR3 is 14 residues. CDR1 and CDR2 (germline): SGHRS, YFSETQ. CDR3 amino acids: CASSLYASGNTIYF. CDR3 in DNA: TGCGCCAGCAGCTTGTATGCCTCTGGAAACACCATATATTTT.

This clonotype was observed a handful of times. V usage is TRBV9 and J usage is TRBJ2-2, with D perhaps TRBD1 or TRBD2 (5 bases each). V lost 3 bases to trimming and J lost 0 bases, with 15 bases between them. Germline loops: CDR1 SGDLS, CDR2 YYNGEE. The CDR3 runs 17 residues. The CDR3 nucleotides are TGTGCCAGCAGCGCGGGACGGGAAGCCGCGAACACCGGGGAGCTGTTTTTT. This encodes CASSAGREAANTGELFF.

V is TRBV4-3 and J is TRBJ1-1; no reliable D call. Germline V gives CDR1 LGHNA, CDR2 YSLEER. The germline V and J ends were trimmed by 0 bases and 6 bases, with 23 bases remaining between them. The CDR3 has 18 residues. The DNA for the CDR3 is TGCGCCAGCAGCCAAGAGTCCCGTGACGGTCACAGTTTCGCTGAAGCTTTCTTT. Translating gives CASSQESRDGHSFAEAFF.

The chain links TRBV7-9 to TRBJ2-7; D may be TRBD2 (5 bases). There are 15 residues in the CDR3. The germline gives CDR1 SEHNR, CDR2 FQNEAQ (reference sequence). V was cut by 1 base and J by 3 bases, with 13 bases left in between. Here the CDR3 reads CASSLGTRGFYEQYF. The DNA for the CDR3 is TGTGCCAGCAGCTTAGGGACCCGGGGTTTCTACGAGCAGTACTTC.

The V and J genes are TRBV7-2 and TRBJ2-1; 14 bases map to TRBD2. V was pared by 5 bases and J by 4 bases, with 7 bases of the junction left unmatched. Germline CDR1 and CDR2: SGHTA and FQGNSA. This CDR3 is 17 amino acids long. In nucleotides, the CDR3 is TGTGCCAGCAGCACCAGGACTAGCGGGGGGCTGTACAATGAGCAGTTCTTC. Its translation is CASSTRTSGGLYNEQFF.

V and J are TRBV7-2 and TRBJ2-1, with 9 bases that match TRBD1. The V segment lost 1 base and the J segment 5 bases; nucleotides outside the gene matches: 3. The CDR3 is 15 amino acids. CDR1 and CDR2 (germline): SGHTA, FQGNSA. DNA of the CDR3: TGTGCCAGCAGCTTAGGGACAGGGGCCCACAATGAGCAGTTCTTC. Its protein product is CASSLGTGAHNEQFF.

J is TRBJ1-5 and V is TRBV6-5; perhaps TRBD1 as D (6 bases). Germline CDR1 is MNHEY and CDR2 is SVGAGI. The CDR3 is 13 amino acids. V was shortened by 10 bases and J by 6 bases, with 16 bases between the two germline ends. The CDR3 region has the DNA TGTGCCACCCGCCCCAGGGGAACTCAGCCCCAGCATTTT. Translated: CATRPRGTQPQHF.

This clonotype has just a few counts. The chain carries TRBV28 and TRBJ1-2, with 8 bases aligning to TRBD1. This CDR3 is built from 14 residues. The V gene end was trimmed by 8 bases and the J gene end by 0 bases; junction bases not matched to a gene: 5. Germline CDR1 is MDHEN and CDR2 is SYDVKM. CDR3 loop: CASLPGGTNYGYTF. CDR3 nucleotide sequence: TGTGCCAGCCTCCCAGGGGGCACTAACTATGGCTACACCTTC.

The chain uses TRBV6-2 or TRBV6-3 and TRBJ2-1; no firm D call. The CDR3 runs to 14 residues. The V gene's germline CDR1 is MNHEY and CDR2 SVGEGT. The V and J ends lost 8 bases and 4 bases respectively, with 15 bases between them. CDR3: CASAESLGYNEQFF. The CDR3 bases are TGTGCCAGCGCCGAGTCTTTGGGATACAATGAGCAGTTCTTC.

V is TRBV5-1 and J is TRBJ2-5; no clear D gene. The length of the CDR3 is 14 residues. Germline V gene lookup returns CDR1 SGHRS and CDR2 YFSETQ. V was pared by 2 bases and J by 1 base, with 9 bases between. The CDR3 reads CASSFGQSQETQYF. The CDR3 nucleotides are TGCGCCAGCAGCTTCGGTCAGTCCCAAGAGACCCAGTACTTC. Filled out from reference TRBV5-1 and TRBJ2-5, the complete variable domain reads KAGVTQTPRYLIKTRGQQVTLSCSPISGHRSVSWYQQTPGQGLQFLFEYFSETQRNKGNFPGRFSGRQFSNSRSEMNVSTLELGDSALYLCASSFGQSQETQYFGPGTRLLVL.

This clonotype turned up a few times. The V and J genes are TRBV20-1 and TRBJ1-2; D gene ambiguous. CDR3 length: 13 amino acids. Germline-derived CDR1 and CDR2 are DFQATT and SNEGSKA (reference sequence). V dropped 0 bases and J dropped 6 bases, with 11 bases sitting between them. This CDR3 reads CSARDPKTDGYTF. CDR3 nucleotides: TGCAGTGCTAGAGACCCGAAGACTGATGGCTACACCTTC.

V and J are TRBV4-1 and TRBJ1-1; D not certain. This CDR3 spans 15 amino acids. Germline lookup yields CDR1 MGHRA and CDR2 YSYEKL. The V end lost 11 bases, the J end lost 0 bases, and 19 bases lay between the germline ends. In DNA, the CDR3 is TGCGCCGTCCGCCCGGCAGACTATATGAACACTGAAGCTTTCTTT. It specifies CAVRPADYMNTEAFF.

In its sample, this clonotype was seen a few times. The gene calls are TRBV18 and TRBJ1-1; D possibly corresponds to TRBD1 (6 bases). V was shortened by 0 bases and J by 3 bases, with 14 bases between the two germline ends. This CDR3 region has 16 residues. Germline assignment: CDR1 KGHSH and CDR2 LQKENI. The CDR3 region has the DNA TGTGCCAGCTCACCACCGAACAGGGCGGGCGACACTGAAGCTTTCTTT. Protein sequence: CASSPPNRAGDTEAFF. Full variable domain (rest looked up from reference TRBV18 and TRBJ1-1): NAGVMQNPRHLVRRRGQEARLRCSPMKGHSHVYWYRQLPEEGLKFMVYLQKENIIDESGMPKERFSAEFPKEGPSILRIQQVVRGDSAAYFCASSPPNRAGDTEAFFGQGTRLTVV.

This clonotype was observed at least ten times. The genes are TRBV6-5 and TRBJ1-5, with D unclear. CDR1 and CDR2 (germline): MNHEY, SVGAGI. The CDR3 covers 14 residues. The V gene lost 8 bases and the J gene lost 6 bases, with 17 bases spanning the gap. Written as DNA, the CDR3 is TGTGCCAGCCGCCGAAACGACTGGGGTCAGCCCCAGCATTTT. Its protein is CASRRNDWGQPQHF.

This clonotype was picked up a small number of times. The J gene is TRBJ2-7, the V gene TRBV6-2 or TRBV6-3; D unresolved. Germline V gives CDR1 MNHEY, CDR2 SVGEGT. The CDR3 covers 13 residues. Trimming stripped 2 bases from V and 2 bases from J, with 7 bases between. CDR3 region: CASSYRWAYEQYF. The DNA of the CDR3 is TGTGCCAGCAGTTACAGGTGGGCCTACGAGCAGTACTTC.

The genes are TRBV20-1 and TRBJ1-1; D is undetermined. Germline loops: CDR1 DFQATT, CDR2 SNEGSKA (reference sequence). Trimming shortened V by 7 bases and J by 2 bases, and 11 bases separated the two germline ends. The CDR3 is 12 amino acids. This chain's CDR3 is CSVTTANTEAFF. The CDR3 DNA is TGCAGTGTAACAACAGCAAACACTGAAGCTTTCTTT.

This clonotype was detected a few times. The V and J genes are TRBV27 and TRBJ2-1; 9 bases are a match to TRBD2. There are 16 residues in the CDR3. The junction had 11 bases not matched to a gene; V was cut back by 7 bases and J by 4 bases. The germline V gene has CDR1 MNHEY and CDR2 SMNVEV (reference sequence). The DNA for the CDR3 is TGTGCCAGCACACCCCCCGGGACTAGCCTTTACAATGAGCAGTTCTTC. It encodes CASTPPGTSLYNEQFF.

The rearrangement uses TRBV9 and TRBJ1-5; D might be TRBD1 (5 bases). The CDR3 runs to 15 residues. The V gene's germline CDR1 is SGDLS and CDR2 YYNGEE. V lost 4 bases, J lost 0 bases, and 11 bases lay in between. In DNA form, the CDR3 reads TGTGCCAGCAGCCCGCGACAGCTTAGCAATCAGCCCCAGCATTTT. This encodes CASSPRQLSNQPQHF.

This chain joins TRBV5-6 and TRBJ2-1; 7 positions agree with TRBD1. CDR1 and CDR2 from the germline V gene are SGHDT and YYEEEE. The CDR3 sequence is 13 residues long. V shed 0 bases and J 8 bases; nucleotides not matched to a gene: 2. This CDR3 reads CASSLEGGHEQFF. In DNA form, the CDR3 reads TGTGCCAGCAGCTTGGAAGGGGGCCATGAGCAGTTCTTC.

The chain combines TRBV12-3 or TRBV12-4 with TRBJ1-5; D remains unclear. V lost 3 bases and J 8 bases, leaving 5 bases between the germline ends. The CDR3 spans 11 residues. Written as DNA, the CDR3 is TGTGCCAGCAGTTTTGGGGAGCCCCAGCATTTT. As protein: CASSFGEPQHF.

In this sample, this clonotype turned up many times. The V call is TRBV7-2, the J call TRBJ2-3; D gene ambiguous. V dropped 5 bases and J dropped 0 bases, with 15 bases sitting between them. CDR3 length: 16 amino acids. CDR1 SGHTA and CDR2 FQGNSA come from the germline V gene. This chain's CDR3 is CASSQRGDPSTDTQYF. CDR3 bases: TGTGCCAGCAGCCAACGTGGCGACCCGAGCACAGATACGCAGTATTTT.

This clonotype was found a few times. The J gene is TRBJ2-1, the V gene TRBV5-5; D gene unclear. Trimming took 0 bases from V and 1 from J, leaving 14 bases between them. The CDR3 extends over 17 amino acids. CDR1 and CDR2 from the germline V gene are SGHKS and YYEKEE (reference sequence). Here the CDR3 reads CASSLAFRATSYNEQFF. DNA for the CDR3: TGTGCCAGCAGCTTGGCATTCCGGGCCACGTCCTACAATGAGCAGTTCTTC.

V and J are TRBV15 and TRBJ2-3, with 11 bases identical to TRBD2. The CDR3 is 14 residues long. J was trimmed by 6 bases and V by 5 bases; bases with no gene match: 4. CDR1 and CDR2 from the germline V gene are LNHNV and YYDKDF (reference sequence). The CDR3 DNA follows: TGTGCCACCAGCTATAGCGGGGGGGCCGATACGCAGTATTTT. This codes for CATSYSGGADTQYF.

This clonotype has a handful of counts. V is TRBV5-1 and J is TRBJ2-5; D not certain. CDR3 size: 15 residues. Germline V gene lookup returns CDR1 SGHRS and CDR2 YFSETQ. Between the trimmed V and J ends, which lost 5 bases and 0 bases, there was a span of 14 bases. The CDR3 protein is CASRSIGQDQETQYF. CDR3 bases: TGCGCCAGCAGATCAATCGGGCAGGACCAAGAGACCCAGTACTTC.

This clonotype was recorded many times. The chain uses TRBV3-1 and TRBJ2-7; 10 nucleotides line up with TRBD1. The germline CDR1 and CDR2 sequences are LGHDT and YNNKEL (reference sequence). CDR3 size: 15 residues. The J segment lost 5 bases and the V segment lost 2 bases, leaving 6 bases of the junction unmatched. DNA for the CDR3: TGTGCCAGCAGCCAAAGGACAGGGGGATTGGACGAGCAGTACTTC. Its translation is CASSQRTGGLDEQYF.

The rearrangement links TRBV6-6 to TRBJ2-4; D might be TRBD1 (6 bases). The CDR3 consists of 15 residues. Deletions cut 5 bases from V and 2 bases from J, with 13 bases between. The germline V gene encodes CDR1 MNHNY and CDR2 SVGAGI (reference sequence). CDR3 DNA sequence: TGTGCCAGCAGTCACAGGGATGGGACCAAAAACATTCAGTACTTC. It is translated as CASSHRDGTKNIQYF.